Here is one TCR beta chain with its context. What it recognizes is unknown. One end of the junction varies from germline; a read error may be responsible. The study profiled TCR beta VDJ and CDR3 using genomic DNA as template. TCRdb reprocessed the reads via MiXCR and lists one record per CDR3 protein. The sample records a few hundred thousand distinct CDR3 sequences, 55% to 60% being singletons. This sample was taken from a study of CD8+CD57+ T cells in acquired aplastic anemia. Study details: Average DNA yield from sorted CD4+ and CD8+ cells was approximately 3 ug. Findings of the study overall: Patients had approximately 29 CD8+ CDR3 sequences in common with controls (the shared set). With respect to CD8+ Simpson's diversity, patients and controls did not differ significantly.

Germline-derived CDR1 and CDR2 are SGHTA and FQGNSA. The CDR3 spans 16 residues. The chain links TRBV7-2 to TRBJ2-2; no firm D call. The sequence was collected from a human donor with severe aplastic anemia or a healthy control (not recorded which). Sequenced: sorted CD4+, CD8+, or CD8+CD57+ T cells (not recorded which) from PBMCs. The CDR3: CASSAWGLSNTGELFF. The CDR3, as DNA: TGTGCCAGCAGCGCTTGGGGTTTGTCAAACACCGGTGAGCTGTTTTTT.